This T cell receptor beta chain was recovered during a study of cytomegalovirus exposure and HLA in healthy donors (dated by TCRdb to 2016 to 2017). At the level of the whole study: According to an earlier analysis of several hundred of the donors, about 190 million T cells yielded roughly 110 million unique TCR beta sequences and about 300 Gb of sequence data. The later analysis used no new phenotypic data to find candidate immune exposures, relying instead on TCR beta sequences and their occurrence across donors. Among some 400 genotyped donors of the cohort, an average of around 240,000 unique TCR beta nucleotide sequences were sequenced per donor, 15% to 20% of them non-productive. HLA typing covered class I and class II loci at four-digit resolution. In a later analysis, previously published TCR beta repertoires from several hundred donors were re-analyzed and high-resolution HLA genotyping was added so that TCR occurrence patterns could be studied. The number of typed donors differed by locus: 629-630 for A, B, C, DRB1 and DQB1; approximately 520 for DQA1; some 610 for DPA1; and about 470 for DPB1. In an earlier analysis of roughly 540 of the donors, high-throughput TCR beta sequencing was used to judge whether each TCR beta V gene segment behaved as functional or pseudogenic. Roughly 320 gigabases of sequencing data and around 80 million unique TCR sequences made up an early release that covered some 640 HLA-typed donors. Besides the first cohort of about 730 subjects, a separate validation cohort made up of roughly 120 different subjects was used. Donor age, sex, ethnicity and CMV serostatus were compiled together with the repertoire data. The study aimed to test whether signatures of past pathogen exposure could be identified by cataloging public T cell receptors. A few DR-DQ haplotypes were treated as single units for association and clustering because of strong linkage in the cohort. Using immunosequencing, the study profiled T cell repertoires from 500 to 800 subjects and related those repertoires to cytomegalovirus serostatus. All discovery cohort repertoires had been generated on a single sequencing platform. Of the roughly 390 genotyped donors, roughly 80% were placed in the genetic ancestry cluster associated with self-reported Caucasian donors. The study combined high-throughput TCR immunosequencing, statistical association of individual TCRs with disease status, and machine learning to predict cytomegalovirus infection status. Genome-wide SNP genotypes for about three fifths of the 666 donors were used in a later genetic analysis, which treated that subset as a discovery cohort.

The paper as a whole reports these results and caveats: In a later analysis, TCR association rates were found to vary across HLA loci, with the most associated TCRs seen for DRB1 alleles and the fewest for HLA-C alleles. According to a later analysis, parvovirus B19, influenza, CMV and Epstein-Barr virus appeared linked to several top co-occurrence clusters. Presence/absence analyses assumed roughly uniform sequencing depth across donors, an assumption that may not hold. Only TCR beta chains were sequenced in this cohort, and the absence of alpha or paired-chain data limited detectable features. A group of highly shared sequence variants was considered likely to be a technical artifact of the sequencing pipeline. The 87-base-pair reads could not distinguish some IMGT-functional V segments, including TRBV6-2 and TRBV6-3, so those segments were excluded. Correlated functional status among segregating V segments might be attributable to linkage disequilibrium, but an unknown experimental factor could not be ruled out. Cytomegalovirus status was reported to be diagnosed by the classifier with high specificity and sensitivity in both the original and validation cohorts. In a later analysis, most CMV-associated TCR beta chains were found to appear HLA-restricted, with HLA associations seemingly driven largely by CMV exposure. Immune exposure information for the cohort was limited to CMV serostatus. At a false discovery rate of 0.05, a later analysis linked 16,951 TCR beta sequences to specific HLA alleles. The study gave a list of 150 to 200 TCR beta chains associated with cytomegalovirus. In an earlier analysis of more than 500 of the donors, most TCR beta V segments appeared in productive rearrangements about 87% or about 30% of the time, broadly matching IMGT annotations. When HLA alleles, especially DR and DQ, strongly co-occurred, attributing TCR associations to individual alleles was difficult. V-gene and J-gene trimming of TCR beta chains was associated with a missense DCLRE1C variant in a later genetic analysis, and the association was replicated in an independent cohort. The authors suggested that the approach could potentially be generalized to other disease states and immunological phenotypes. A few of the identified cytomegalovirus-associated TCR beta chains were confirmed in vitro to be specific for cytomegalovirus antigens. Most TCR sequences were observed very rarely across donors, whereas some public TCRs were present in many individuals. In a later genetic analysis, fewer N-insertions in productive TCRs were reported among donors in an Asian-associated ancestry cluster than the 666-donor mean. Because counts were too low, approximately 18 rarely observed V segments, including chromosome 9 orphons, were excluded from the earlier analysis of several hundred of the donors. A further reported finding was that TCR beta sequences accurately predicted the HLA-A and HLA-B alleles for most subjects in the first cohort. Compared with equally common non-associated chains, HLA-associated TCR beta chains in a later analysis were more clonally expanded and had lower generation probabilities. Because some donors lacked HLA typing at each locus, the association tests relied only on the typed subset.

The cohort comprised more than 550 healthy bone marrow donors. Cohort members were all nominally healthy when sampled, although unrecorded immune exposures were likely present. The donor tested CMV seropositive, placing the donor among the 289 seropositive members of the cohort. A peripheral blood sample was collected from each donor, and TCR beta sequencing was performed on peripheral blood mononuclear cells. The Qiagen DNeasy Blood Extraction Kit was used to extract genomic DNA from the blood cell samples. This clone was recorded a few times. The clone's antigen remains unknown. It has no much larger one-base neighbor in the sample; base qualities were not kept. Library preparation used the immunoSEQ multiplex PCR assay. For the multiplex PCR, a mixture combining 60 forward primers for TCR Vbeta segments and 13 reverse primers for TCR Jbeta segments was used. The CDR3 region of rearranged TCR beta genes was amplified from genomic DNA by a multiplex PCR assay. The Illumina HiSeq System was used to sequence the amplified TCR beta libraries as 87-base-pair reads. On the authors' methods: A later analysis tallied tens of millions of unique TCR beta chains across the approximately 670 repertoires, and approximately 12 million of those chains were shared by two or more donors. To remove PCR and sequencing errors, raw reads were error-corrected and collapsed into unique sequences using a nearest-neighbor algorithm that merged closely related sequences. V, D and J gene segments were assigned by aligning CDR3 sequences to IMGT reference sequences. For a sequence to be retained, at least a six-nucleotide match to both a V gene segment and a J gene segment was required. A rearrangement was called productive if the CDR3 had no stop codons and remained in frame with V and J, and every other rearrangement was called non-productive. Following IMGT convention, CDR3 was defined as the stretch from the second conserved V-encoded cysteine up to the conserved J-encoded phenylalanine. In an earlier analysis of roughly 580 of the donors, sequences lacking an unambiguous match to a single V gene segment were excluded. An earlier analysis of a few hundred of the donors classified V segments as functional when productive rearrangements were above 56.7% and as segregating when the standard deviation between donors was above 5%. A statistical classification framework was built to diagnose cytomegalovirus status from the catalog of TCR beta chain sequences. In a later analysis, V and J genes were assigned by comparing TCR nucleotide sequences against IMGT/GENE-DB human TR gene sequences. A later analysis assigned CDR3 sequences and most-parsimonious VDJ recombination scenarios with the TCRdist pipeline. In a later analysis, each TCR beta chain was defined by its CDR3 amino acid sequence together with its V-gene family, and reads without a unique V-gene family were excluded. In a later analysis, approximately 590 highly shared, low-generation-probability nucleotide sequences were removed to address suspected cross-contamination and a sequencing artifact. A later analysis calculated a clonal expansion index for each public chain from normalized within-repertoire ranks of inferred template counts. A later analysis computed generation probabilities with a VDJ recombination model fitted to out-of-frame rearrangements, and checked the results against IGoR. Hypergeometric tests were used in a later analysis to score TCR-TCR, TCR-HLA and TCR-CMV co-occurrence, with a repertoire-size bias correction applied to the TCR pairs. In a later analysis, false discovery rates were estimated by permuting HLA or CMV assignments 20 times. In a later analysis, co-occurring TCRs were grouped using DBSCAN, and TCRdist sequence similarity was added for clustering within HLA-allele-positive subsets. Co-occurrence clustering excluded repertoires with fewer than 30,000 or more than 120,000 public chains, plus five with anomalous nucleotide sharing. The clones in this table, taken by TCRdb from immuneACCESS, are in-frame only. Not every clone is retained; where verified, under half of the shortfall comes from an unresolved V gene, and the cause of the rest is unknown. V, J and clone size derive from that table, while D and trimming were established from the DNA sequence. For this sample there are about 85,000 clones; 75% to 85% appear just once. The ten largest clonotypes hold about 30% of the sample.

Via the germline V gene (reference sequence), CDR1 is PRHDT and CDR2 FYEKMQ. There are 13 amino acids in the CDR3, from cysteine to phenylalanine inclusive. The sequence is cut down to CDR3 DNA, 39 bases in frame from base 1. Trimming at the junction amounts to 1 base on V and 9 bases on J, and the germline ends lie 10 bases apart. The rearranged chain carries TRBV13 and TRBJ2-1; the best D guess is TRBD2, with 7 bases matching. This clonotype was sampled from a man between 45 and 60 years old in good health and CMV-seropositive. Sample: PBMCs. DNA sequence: TGTGCCAGCAGCTTAGTAGGGGGGGTTGAGCAGTTCTTC. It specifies CASSLVGGVEQFF.